Listed below are T cell receptor beta chains from one sample, sequenced in a study of CD4 T cells in relation to SARS-CoV-2 and coronaviruses. Some clones are missing from TCRdb's copy, which holds only in-frame ones; the method was immunoSEQ multiplex PCR. The sample lists about 70,000 clones; about 87% were seen once. Sequencing was done on a sample of memory CD4+ T cells from PBMCs. The receptor source for this set is a human donor in good health. Each CDR3 is given with its conserved first and last residue. The D gene is left open where the match is weak. Where a row states a size, it is once, few, many or the class of an expanded clone; other rows omit it.

DNA: TGTGCCAGCAGCCCACTCTGGGGGAGTAGTACCAAAAACATTCAGTACTTC; CDR3: CASSPLWGSSTKNIQYF; D: .; V: TRBV28; J: TRBJ2-4; size: .
DNA: TGTGCCAGCTCGAATTACAGGGACACCTACGAGCAGTACTTC; CDR3: CASSNYRDTYEQYF; D: .; V: TRBV18; J: TRBJ2-7; size: few
DNA: TGCGCCAGCAGCCAGGGGGTAGCGGGAGTTTACGAGCAGTACTTC; CDR3: CASSQGVAGVYEQYF; D: TRBD2; V: TRBV4-3; J: TRBJ2-7; size: .
DNA: TGTGCCAGCAGTTTATTTGGAGAAAAACTGTTTTTT; CDR3: CASSLFGEKLFF; D: .; V: TRBV28; J: TRBJ1-4; size: .
DNA: TGTGCCAGCAGTCCCGTCATGGGACGGGGGAGCTATGGCTACACCTTC; CDR3: CASSPVMGRGSYGYTF; D: .; V: TRBV16; J: TRBJ1-2; size: .
DNA: TGCGCCAGCACGCGAGGTAGCGGGACCTACGAGCAGTACTTC; CDR3: CASTRGSGTYEQYF; D: TRBD2; V: TRBV5-1; J: TRBJ2-7; size: .
DNA: TGTGCCAGCAGCAGCCCCTGGGGTTACCTTACCACAGATACGCAGTATTTT; CDR3: CASSSPWGYLTTDTQYF; D: .; V: TRBV11-2; J: TRBJ2-3; size: .
DNA: TGTGCCACCTCCTATTCCGGGACAGGGGACACCGGGGAGCTGTTTTTT; CDR3: CATSYSGTGDTGELFF; D: TRBD1; V: TRBV24-1; J: TRBJ2-2; size: few
DNA: TGTGCCAGTAGTATCCCCGGGACCTCGGGTCAGCCCCAGCATTTT; CDR3: CASSIPGTSGQPQHF; D: .; V: TRBV19; J: TRBJ1-5; size: .
DNA: TGTGCCACCAGTGCCTCACAGGGTGTTCAGCCCCAGCATTTT; CDR3: CATSASQGVQPQHF; D: .; V: TRBV24-1; J: TRBJ1-5; size: once
DNA: TGCGCCAGCAGCATTCCGCGGGGGGCCAGTTACAATGAGCAGTTCTTC; CDR3: CASSIPRGASYNEQFF; D: TRBD2; V: TRBV5-1; J: TRBJ2-1; size: .
DNA: TGTGCCAGCAGCCGGGGACAGGGGGGTTCACCCCTCCACTTT; CDR3: CASSRGQGGSPLHF; D: TRBD1; V: TRBV6-2/TRBV6-3; J: TRBJ1-6; size: .
DNA: TGTGCCAGCAGCTCGAAGGGGGCGGATGGCTACACCTTC; CDR3: CASSSKGADGYTF; D: TRBD1; V: TRBV5-4; J: TRBJ1-2; size: .
DNA: TGCGCCAGCAGCTTCCGGGACGGAACAGATACGCAGTATTTT; CDR3: CASSFRDGTDTQYF; D: .; V: TRBV5-1; J: TRBJ2-3; size: .
DNA: TGTGCCAGCAGCTTGGGGTTTGGCTACACCTTC; CDR3: CASSLGFGYTF; D: .; V: TRBV7-9; J: TRBJ1-2; size: .
DNA: TGTGCCAGCAGCATCGGAGATAGCAATCAGCCCCAGCATTTT; CDR3: CASSIGDSNQPQHF; D: .; V: TRBV9; J: TRBJ1-5; size: .
DNA: TGCGCCAGCAGCCAAGAGGTGGAATCACCCCTCCACTTT; CDR3: CASSQEVESPLHF; D: .; V: TRBV4-3; J: TRBJ1-6; size: .
DNA: TGCGCCAGCAGCCTGCCGGGACAGGCCACCTACGAGCAGTACTTC; CDR3: CASSLPGQATYEQYF; D: TRBD1; V: TRBV4-1; J: TRBJ2-7; size: .
DNA: TGTGCCACCAGTGAGTTGGACAGGGGACAAAGCTCTGGAAACACCATATATTTT; CDR3: CATSELDRGQSSGNTIYF; D: TRBD1; V: TRBV24-1; J: TRBJ1-3; size: .
DNA: TGTGCCAGCATCCAAGCGGGACTCGCCTACGAGCAGTACTTC; CDR3: CASIQAGLAYEQYF; D: TRBD2; V: TRBV6-5; J: TRBJ2-7; size: .
DNA: TGTGCCAGCAGCCCTGTTTTGTCTAGCGTGAATGAGCAGTTCTTC; CDR3: CASSPVLSSVNEQFF; D: .; V: TRBV9; J: TRBJ2-1; size: .
DNA: TGTGCCAGCAGTAAATTTACAGATACGCAGTATTTT; CDR3: CASSKFTDTQYF; D: .; V: TRBV27; J: TRBJ2-3; size: .
DNA: TGTGCCAGCTCACCAAGGAGGGCGGGGAACAATGAAAAACTGTTTTTT; CDR3: CASSPRRAGNNEKLFF; D: .; V: TRBV18; J: TRBJ1-4; size: .
DNA: TGTGCCAGCAGTTACTCGGGCTCGGGGGGTGATCAGCCCCAGCATTTT; CDR3: CASSYSGSGGDQPQHF; D: .; V: TRBV6-6; J: TRBJ1-5; size: few
DNA: TGTGCCAGCAGCCAGCTGATTTTGGGGGGGAATTCACCCCTCCACTTT; CDR3: CASSQLILGGNSPLHF; D: .; V: TRBV7-3; J: TRBJ1-6; size: few
DNA: TGTGCCAGTAGTTTTAGCGGGGGGGAGACCCAGTACTTC; CDR3: CASSFSGGETQYF; D: TRBD2; V: TRBV19; J: TRBJ2-5; size: .
DNA: TGTGCCAGCGGGACAGGGAATGCTGGAAACACCATATATTTT; CDR3: CASGTGNAGNTIYF; D: TRBD1; V: TRBV28; J: TRBJ1-3; size: .
DNA: TGTGCCAGCAGCCCTAGCTGGGGTGGCTACACCTTC; CDR3: CASSPSWGGYTF; D: .; V: TRBV28; J: TRBJ1-2; size: .
DNA: TGTGCCAGCAGCTTAGCACCCGAGCAGTTCTTC; CDR3: CASSLAPEQFF; D: .; V: TRBV11-2; J: TRBJ2-1; size: .
DNA: TGTGCCAGCAGCTTGAGAGGGAAAGATGGCTACACCTTC; CDR3: CASSLRGKDGYTF; D: .; V: TRBV7-2; J: TRBJ1-2; size: few
DNA: TGTGCCAGCAGCTTAGCGCGAGGGGGTGAGCAGTACTTC; CDR3: CASSLARGGEQYF; D: .; V: TRBV11-3; J: TRBJ2-7; size: .
DNA: TGTGCCAGCAGCTTACTACAGGGTTCTAACTATGGCTACACCTTC; CDR3: CASSLLQGSNYGYTF; D: .; V: TRBV7-3; J: TRBJ1-2; size: .
DNA: TGTGCCAGCAGCTGGCAGACAGGGCCAAATGAAAAACTGTTTTTT; CDR3: CASSWQTGPNEKLFF; D: TRBD1; V: TRBV7-2; J: TRBJ1-4; size: few
DNA: TGCGCCAGCAGCCCGACCGCGGGGGCCACTGAAGCTTTCTTT; CDR3: CASSPTAGATEAFF; D: .; V: TRBV5-1; J: TRBJ1-1; size: .
DNA: TGCGCCAGCGGGTGGACAGTCCAAGAGACCCAGTACTTC; CDR3: CASGWTVQETQYF; D: .; V: TRBV10-2; J: TRBJ2-5; size: .
DNA: TGTGCCAGCTCACCAGCACGTTTAGGCTCTGGAAACACCATATATTTT; CDR3: CASSPARLGSGNTIYF; D: .; V: TRBV18; J: TRBJ1-3; size: once
DNA: TGTGCCAGCAGTTCGGACGGGCTGTCGACATCACCCCTCCACTTT; CDR3: CASSSDGLSTSPLHF; D: .; V: TRBV28; J: TRBJ1-6; size: .
DNA: TGTGCCAGCAGTTGGTACTACGAGCAGTACTTC; CDR3: CASSWYYEQYF; D: .; V: TRBV12-3/TRBV12-4; J: TRBJ2-7; size: few
DNA: TGTGCCAGCAGTTCCCCCAGGGGGCACGGGGGCGATACGCAGTATTTT; CDR3: CASSSPRGHGGDTQYF; D: TRBD1; V: TRBV27; J: TRBJ2-3; size: .
DNA: TGCGCCAGCAGCTTGGTGAGCGGGGGGATTACTAGAGAGCAGTACTTC; CDR3: CASSLVSGGITREQYF; D: TRBD2; V: TRBV5-1; J: TRBJ2-7; size: .
DNA: TGTGCCAGCAGCTTGGGTCCTGGGGGAAGCTCTGGGGCCAACGTCCTGACTTTC; CDR3: CASSLGPGGSSGANVLTF; D: .; V: TRBV5-6; J: TRBJ2-6; size: .
DNA: TGTGCCAGCTCAAGGGAAGTAGCGGGGGGCACAGATACGCAGTATTTT; CDR3: CASSREVAGGTDTQYF; D: TRBD2; V: TRBV18; J: TRBJ2-3; size: .
DNA: TGTGCCAGCAGTAGGACCCGGGACAGTCATGGCTACACCTTC; CDR3: CASSRTRDSHGYTF; D: TRBD1; V: TRBV2; J: TRBJ1-2; size: .
DNA: TGTGCTAGTGGCCCAGGACCGACTCAACCCTACGAGCAGTACTTC; CDR3: CASGPGPTQPYEQYF; D: .; V: TRBV12-5; J: TRBJ2-7; size: once
DNA: TGTGCCATCAGGGGACAGAACAATGAGCAGTTCTTC; CDR3: CAIRGQNNEQFF; D: TRBD1; V: TRBV10-3; J: TRBJ2-1; size: .
DNA: TGTGCCAGCAGCTTTTGGACGGTATCGGACACTGAAGCTTTCTTT; CDR3: CASSFWTVSDTEAFF; D: .; V: TRBV11-2; J: TRBJ1-1; size: .
DNA: TGTGCCACCAGCGATATACGGACAGTTGACGAGCAGTACTTC; CDR3: CATSDIRTVDEQYF; D: .; V: TRBV15; J: TRBJ2-7; size: .
DNA: TGTGCCAGCAGCTCCCACCACAGGGGGATCGGCACCGGGGAGCTGTTTTTT; CDR3: CASSSHHRGIGTGELFF; D: TRBD1; V: TRBV7-8; J: TRBJ2-2; size: few
DNA: TGTGCCAGCTCACCGAGACAGGAGACCGGGGAGCTGTTTTTT; CDR3: CASSPRQETGELFF; D: .; V: TRBV18; J: TRBJ2-2; size: .
DNA: TGTGCCAGCAGCTTAGAAAGGAGTTCCTCTGAAGCTTTCTTT; CDR3: CASSLERSSSEAFF; D: .; V: TRBV5-6; J: TRBJ1-1; size: .
DNA: TGTGCCACCAGTGATTCCCGGACAGGGGACTACGAGCAGTACTTC; CDR3: CATSDSRTGDYEQYF; D: TRBD1; V: TRBV24-1; J: TRBJ2-7; size: once
DNA: TGTGCCAGCAGCTCCGAGGGGACTAGCGGTCTCAATGAGCAGTTCTTC; CDR3: CASSSEGTSGLNEQFF; D: TRBD2; V: TRBV7-3; J: TRBJ2-1; size: .
DNA: TGCGCCAGCAACCCTAGCGACCGCACAGATACGCAGTATTTT; CDR3: CASNPSDRTDTQYF; D: .; V: TRBV5-1; J: TRBJ2-3; size: .